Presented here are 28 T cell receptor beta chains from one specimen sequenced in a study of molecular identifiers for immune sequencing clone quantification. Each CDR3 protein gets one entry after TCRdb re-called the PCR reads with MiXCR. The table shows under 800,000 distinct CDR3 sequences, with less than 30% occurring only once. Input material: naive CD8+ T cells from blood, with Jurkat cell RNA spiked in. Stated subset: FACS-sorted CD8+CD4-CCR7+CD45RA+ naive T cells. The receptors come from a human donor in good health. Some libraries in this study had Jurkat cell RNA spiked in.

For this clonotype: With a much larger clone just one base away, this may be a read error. This chain's CDR3 is CSAKRDPPTKNIQYF. The CDR3 nucleotides read TGCAGTGCAAAGCGGGATCCCCCAACCAAAAACATTCAGTACTTC. The chain recombines TRBV20-1 with TRBJ2-4; TRBD2 matches at 7 bases. This CDR3 has 15 amino acids. The V gene end was trimmed by 6 bases and the J gene end by 2 bases; junction bases not matched to a gene: 10. Looked up from germline, CDR1 is DFQATT and CDR2 is SNEGSKA (reference sequence).

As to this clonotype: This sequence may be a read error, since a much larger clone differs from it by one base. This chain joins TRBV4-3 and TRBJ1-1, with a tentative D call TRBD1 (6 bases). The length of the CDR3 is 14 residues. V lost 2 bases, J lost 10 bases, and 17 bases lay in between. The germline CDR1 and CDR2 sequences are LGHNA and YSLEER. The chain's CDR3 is CASSQLSRTAGAFF. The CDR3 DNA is TGCGCCAGCAGCCAATTAAGCAGGACAGCTGGAGCTTTCTTT.

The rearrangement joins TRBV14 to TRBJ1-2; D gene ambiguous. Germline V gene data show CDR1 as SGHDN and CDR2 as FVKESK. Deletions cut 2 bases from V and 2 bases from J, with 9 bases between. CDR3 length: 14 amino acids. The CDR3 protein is CASSQHGGNYGYTF. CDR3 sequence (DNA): TGTGCCAGCAGCCAACACGGCGGGAACTATGGCTACACCTTC.

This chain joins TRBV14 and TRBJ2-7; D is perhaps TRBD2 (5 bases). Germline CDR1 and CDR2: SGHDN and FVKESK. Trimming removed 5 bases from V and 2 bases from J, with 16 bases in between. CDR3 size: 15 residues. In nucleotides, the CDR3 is TGTGCCAGCAGCGGCGGGCGGGCCACTGCCTACGAGCAGTACTTC. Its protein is CASSGGRATAYEQYF.

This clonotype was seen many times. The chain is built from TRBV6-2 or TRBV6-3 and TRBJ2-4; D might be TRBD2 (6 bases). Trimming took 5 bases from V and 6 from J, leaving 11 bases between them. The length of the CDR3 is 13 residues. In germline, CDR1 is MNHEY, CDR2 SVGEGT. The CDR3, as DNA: TGTGCCAGCAGTGACGCGGGACCAAACATTCAGTACTTC. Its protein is CASSDAGPNIQYF.

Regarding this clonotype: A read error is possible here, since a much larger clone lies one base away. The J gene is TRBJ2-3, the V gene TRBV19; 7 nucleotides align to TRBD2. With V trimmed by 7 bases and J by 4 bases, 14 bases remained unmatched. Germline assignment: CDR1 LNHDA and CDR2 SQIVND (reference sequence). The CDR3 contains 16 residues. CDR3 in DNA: TGTGCCAGTAAACCCCGCGCGGGGGTGATCCCAGATACGCAGTATTTT. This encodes CASKPRAGVIPDTQYF.

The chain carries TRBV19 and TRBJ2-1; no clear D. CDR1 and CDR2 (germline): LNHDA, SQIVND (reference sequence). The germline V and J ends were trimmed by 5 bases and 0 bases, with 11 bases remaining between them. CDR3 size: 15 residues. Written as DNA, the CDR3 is TGTGCCAGTAGTGCCGCACGGAGCTCCTACAATGAGCAGTTCTTC. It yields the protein CASSAARSSYNEQFF.

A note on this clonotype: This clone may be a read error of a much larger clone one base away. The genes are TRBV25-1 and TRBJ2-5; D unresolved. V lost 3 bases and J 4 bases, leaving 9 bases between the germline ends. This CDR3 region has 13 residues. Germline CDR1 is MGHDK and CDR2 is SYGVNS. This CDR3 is CASSDANVETQYF. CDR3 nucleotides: TGTGCCAGCAGTGATGCGAACGTAGAGACCCAGTACTTC. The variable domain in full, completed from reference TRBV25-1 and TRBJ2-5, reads EADIYQTPRYLVIGTGKKITLECSQTMGHDKMYWYQQDPGMELHLIHYSYGVNSTEKGDLSSESTVSRIRTEHFPLTLESARPSHTSQYLCASSDANVETQYFGPGTRLLVL.

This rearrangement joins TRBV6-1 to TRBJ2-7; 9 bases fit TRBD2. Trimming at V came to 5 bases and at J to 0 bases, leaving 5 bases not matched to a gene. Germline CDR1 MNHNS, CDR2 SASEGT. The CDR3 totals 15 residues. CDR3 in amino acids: CASSLSGGSSYEQYF. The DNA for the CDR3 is TGTGCCAGCAGTCTTAGCGGGGGTAGCTCCTACGAGCAGTACTTC.

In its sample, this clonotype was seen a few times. CDR3 nucleotide sequence: TGTGCCAGCAGTCCCGGGACAGGGGGCAAGGACGGGGAGCTGTTTTTT. Translating it yields CASSPGTGGKDGELFF. The gene calls are TRBV28 and TRBJ2-2, with 12 bases matching TRBD1. In germline, CDR1 is MDHEN, CDR2 SYDVKM. This CDR3 is 16 amino acids long. Trimming cost V 5 bases and J 7 bases; bases outside gene matches: 8.

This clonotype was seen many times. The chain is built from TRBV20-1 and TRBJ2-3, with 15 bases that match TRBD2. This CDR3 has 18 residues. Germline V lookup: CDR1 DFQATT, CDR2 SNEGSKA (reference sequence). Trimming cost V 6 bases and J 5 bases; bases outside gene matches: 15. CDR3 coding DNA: TGCAGTGCCACGGGACTAGCGGGAGGCCTCCCTTGGGAAGATACGCAGTATTTT. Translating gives CSATGLAGGLPWEDTQYF.

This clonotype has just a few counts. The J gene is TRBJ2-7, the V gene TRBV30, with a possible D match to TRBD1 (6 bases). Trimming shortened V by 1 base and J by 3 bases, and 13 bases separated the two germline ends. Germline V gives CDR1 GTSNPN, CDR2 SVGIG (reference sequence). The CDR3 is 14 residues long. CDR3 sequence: CAWSDGTRFYEQYF. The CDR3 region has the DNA TGTGCCTGGAGTGATGGGACAAGATTCTACGAGCAGTACTTC.

CDR3 in amino acids: CASREFRSSYNSPLHF. CDR3 bases: TGTGCCAGCAGAGAATTCAGGAGCTCCTATAATTCACCCCTCCACTTT. The chain couples TRBV6-5 to TRBJ1-6; no clear D. This CDR3 region has 16 residues. Germline V gene sequence: CDR1 MNHEY, CDR2 SVGAGI. V dropped 6 bases and J dropped 0 bases, with 12 bases sitting between them.

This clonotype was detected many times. For the CDR3, the DNA is TGTGCCAGCGAGCTCTTACTTTATGGGACTGAAGCTTTCTTT. This encodes CASELLLYGTEAFF. V usage is TRBV9 and J usage is TRBJ1-1; D is unclear. This CDR3 contains 14 residues. V was trimmed by 7 bases and J by 5 bases, leaving 18 bases between them. Germline CDR1 and CDR2: SGDLS and YYNGEE.

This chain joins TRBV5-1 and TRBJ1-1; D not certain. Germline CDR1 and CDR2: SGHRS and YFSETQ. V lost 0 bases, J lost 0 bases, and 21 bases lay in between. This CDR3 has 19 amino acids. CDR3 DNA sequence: TGCGCCAGCAGCTTGGCCGGTGTCTTTTCGCCGGAGATGAACACTGAAGCTTTCTTT. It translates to CASSLAGVFSPEMNTEAFF.

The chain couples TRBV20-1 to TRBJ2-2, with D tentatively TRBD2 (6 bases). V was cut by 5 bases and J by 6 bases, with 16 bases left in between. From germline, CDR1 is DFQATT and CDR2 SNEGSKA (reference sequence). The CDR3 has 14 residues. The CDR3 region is CSARRDFRPGELFF. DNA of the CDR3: TGCAGTGCTCGCCGGGACTTCCGACCCGGGGAGCTGTTTTTT.

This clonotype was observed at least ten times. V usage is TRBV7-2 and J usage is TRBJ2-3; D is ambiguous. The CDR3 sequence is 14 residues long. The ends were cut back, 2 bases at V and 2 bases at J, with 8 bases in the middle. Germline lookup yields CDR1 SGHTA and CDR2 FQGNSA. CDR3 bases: TGTGCCAGCAGCTTAATCGGGTTCACAGATACGCAGTATTTT. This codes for CASSLIGFTDTQYF. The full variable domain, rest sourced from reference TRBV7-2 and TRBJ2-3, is GAGVSQSPSNKVTEKGKDVELRCDPISGHTALYWYRQSLGQGLEFLIYFQGNSAPDKSGLPSDRFSAERTGGSVSTLTIQRTQQEDSAVYLCASSLIGFTDTQYFGPGTRLTVL.

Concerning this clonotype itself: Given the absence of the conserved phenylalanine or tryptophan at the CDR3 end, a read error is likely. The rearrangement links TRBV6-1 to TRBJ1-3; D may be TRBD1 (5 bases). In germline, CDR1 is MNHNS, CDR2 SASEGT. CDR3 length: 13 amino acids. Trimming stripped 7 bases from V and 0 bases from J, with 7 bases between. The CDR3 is CASTGSSGNTIYL. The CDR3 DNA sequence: TGTGCCAGCACAGGGAGCTCTGGAAACACCATATATCTT.

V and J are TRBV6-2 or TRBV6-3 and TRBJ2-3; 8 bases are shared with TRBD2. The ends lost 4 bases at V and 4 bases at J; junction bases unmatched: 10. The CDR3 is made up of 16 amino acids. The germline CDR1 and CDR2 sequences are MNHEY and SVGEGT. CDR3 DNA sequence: TGTGCCAGCAGTTTTCTGGCGGGGGGCATAGCAGATACGCAGTATTTT. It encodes CASSFLAGGIADTQYF.

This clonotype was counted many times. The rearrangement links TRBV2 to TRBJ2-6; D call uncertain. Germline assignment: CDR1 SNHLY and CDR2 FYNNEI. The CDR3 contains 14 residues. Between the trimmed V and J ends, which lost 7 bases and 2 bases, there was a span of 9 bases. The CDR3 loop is CASKSGAGANVLTF. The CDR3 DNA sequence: TGTGCCAGCAAATCAGGTGCTGGGGCCAACGTCCTGACTTTC.

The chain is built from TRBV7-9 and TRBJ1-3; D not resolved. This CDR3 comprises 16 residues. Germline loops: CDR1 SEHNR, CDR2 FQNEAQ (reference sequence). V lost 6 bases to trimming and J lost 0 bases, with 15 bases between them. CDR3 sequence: CASSLSLGVSGNTIYF. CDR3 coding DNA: TGTGCCAGCAGTCTAAGTCTGGGAGTCTCTGGAAACACCATATATTTT.

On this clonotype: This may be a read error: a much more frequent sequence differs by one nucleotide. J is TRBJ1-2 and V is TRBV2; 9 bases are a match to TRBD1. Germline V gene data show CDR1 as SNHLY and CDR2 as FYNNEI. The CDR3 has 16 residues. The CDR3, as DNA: TGTGCCAGCAGAGGGACAGGGAGTAAAGAAGGCTATGACTACACCTTC. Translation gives CASRGTGSKEGYDYTF.

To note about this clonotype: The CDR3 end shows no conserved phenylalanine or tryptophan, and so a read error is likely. CDR3 region: CASSSSTSTSYGQYI. In DNA form, the CDR3 reads TGTGCCAGCAGCTCAAGTACCAGCACATCCTACGGGCAGTACATC. The chain joins TRBV7-9 to TRBJ2-7, with D hard to call. In germline, CDR1 is SEHNR, CDR2 FQNEAQ (reference sequence). The CDR3 contains 15 residues.

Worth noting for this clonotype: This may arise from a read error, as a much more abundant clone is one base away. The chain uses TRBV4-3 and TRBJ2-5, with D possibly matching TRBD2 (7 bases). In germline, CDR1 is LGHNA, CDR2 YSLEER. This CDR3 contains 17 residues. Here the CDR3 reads CASSQDPAGALQETQCF. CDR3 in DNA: TGCGCCAGCAGCCAAGATCCGGCGGGGGCCCTTCAAGAGACCCAGTGCTTC.

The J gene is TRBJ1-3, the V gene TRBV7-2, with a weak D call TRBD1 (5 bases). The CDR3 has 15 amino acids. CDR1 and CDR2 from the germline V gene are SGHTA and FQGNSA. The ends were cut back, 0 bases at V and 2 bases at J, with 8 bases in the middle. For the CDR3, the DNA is TGTGCCAGCAGCTTAGCGCAGGGAGCTGGAAACACCATATATTTT. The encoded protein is CASSLAQGAGNTIYF.

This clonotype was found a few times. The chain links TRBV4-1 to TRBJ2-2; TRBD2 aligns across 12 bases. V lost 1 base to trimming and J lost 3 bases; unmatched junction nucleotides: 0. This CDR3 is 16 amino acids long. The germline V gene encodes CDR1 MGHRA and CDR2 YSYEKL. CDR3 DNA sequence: TGCGCCAGCAGCCAAGGGACTAGCGGGGACACCGGGGAGCTGTTTTTT. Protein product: CASSQGTSGDTGELFF.

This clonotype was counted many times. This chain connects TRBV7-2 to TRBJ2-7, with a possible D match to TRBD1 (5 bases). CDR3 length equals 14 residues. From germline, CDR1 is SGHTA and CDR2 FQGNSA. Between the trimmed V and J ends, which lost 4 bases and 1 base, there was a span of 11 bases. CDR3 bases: TGTGCCAGCAGCTGGACGGACACGTCCTACGAGCAGTACTTC. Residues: CASSWTDTSYEQYF.

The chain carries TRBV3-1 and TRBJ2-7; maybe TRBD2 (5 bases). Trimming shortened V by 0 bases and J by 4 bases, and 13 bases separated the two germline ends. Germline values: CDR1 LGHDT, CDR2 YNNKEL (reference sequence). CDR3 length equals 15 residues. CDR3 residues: CASSQDLASRYEQYF. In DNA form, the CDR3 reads TGTGCCAGCAGCCAAGATTTGGCTAGCAGATACGAGCAGTACTTC.